This record looks at one TCR beta chain sequence and its context. The antigen is undetermined. Primers included in the PCR were 60 Vbeta and 13 Jbeta primers. As originally analysed: The authors later counted 65 million to 80 million unique TCR beta chains, 9.5 million to 11 million of them shared. Repertoires were generated with immunoSEQ multiplex PCR, while TCRdb's copy carries only in-frame clones and drops some. V, J and clone size reflect that table, while D and trimming were determined from the DNA. The sample gives 100,000 to 150,000 clones, 75% to 85% of which show up once; around 3.6% is in the top ten. The CDR3 runs 14 residues. CDR1 and CDR2 from the germline V gene are SGHTS and YDEGEE. V was shortened by 0 bases and J by 1 base, with 7 bases between the two germline ends. These data come from a study of cytomegalovirus exposure and HLA in healthy donors. Findings and caveats of the study: When a later analysis was performed, an Asian-associated ancestry cluster reportedly had fewer N-insertions than the approximately 690-donor mean. Whilst most TCR sequences proved rare, a subset of public TCRs occurred across many donors. V- and J-gene trimming in TCR beta was tied to a missense DCLRE1C variant by an analysis performed later.

Sample: PBMCs. The rearrangement uses TRBV5-8 and TRBJ1-1; D is undetermined. This sequence originates from a man aged 35-49 years in good health and CMV-seronegative. The CDR3 sequence is CASSLAGGNTEAFF. In nucleotides, the CDR3 is TGTGCCAGCAGCTTGGCCGGCGGGAACACTGAAGCTTTCTTT.